The source of this T cell receptor (beta chain) is a study of CXCR3-negative and CXCR3-positive naive CD8 T cells. Findings of the study overall: With surface CD5 comparable between naive subsets, TCR strength was estimated using properties derived from the TRB CDR3. The study found more hydrophobic TRB CDR3s in CXCR3-positive naive cells than in CXCR3-negative naive cells. Researchers reported similar TRBV-TRBJ usage in naive CXCR3-negative and CXCR3-positive cells, though memory differed. Fresh PBMCs were used in most assays, and CXCR3 expression partially decreased after cryopreservation.

The CDR3 has 16 residues. Germline V gene sequence: CDR1 MDHEN, CDR2 SYDVKM. UMI-tagged TRB cDNA libraries were built via 5' RACE. TCRdb reanalyzed the 5' RACE reads, giving one entry per CDR3 protein sequence and no DNA. Its table lists fewer than 90,000 distinct CDR3 sequences. As for this clonotype: As yet, its antigen is unknown.

The receptor was derived from a human donor in good health. Some clones in this sample may be carry-over from other donors' samples. The genes are TRBV28 and TRBJ2-7; there is no DNA to check the TCRdb D call of TRBD1. The material sequenced was naive CXCR3+ CD8+ T cells from blood. As for subset: CD45RO-CCR7+CD27+CD95- naive CD8+ T cells expressing CXCR3 (TNR3+). This chain's CDR3 is CASSHLDRGSLYEQYF.